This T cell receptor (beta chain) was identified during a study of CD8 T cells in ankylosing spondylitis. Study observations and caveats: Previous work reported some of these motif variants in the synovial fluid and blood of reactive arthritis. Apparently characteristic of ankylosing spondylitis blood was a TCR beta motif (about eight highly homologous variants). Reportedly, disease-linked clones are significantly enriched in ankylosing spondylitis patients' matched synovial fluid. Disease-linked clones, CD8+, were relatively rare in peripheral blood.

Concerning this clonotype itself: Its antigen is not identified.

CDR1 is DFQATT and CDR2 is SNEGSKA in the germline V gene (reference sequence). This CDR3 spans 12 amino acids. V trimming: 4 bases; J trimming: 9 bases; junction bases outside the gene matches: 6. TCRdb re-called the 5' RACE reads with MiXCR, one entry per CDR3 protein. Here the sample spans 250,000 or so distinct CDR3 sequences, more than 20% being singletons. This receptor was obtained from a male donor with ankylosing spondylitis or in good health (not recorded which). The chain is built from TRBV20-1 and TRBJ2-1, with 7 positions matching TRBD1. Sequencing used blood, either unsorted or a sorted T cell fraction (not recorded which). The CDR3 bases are TGCAGTGCTAACAGGGGTGGGCGTGAGCAGTTCTTC. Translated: CSANRGGREQFF.